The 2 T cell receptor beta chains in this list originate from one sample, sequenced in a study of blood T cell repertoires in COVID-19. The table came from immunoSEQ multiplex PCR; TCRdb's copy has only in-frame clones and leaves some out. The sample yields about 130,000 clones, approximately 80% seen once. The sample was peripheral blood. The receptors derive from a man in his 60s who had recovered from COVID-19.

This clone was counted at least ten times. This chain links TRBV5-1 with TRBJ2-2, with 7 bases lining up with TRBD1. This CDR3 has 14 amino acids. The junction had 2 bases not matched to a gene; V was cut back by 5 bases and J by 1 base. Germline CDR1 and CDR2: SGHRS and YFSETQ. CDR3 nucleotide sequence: TGCGCCAGCAGACGGACAGGGAACACCGGGGAGCTGTTTTTT. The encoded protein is CASRRTGNTGELFF.

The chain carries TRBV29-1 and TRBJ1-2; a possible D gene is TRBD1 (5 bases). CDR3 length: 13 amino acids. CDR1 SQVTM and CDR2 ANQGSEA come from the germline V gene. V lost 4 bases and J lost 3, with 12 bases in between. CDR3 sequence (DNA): TGCAGCGTTGCTCAGGGAATGGACTATGGCTACACCTTC. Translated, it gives CSVAQGMDYGYTF.